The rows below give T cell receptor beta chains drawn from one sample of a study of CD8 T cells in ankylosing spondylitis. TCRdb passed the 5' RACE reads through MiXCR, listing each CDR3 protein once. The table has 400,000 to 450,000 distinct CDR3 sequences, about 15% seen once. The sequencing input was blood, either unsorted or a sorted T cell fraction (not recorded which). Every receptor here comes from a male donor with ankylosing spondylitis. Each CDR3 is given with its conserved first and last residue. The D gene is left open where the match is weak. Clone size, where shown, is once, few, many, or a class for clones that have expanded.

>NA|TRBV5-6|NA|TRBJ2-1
TGTGCCAGCAGCCCGGGATCAAACCCCGACAATGAGCAGTTCTTC
CASSPGSNPDNEQFF
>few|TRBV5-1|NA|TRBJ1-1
TGCGCCAGCAGCAGGGGTCGGGACACTGAAGCTTTCTTT
CASSRGRDTEAFF
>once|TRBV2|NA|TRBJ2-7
TGTGCCAGCACCCGTTCGAACCCCTCCTACGAGCAGTACTTC
CASTRSNPSYEQYF
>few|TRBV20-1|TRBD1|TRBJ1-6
TGCAGTGCGGCAGGCCGCACAGGGGGCGGCTATAATTCACCCCTCCACTTT
CSAAGRTGGGYNSPLHF
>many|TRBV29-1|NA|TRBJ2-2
TGCAGCGTTGGAGGGTCCGGGGAGCTGTTTTTT
CSVGGSGELFF
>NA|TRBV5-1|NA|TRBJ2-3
TGCGCCAGCAGCGAACGCGGCACAGATACGCAGTATTTT
CASSERGTDTQYF
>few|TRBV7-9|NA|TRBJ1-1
TGTGCCAGCAGCCCAGTGTTAGCGAACACTGAAGCTTTCTTT
CASSPVLANTEAFF
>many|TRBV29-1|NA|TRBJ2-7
TGCAGCGTGAGCATAAGGGGAGGTAACTACGAGCAGTACTTC
CSVSIRGGNYEQYF
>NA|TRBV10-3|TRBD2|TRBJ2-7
TGTGCCATCAGTGATTCCGGGACTAGCGGGGGGGCCGTCTACGAGCAGTACTTC
CAISDSGTSGGAVYEQYF
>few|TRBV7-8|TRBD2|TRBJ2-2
TGTGCCAGCAGCCTACGGGACGCTACTCCCGGGGGGACCGGGGAGCTGTTTTTT
CASSLRDATPGGTGELFF
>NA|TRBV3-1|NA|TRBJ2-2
TGTGCCAGCAGCCAAGAATGGCCGGGGAGAGATTGGACCGGGGAGCTGTTTTTT
CASSQEWPGRDWTGELFF
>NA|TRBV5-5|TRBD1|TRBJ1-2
TGTGCCAGCAGCCAGGGACAGGGAGCCGGCTACACCTTC
CASSQGQGAGYTF
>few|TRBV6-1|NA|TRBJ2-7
TGTGCCACCCCCGGTGAGGCGAACTCCTACGAGCAGTACTTC
CATPGEANSYEQYF
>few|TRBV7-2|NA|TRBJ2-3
TGTGCCAGCAGCCGAGAACGAGGAGATACGCAGTATTTT
CASSRERGDTQYF
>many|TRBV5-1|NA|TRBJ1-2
TGCGCCAGCAGCTTGCTCCCAGGGGACTATGGCTACACCTTC
CASSLLPGDYGYTF
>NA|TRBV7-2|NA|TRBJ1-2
TGTGCCAGCAGTCTGGGGACTTCAAGCTATGGCTACACCTTC
CASSLGTSSYGYTF
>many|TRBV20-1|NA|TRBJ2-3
TGCAGTGCCCTATCTGGCGTGGCGCAGTATTTT
CSALSGVAQYF
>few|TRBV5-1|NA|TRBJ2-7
TGCGCCAGCAGCTTCCCCCCCGGGAATGGAGGCGAGCAGTACTTC
CASSFPPGNGGEQYF
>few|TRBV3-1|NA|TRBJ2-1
TGTGCCAGCAGCCAAGTGGGGGCCCAGAACCAGTTCTTC
CASSQVGAQNQFF
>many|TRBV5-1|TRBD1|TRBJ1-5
TGCGCCAGCAGCTGGGAGGGACAGTCCCCCCCACCACGTGGATCGTATCAGCCCCAGCATTTT
CASSWEGQSPPPRGSYQPQHF
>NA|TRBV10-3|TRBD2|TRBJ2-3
TGTGCCATCAGTGAATATAAGTTAGCGGGAGGGACAGATACGCAGTATTTT
CAISEYKLAGGTDTQYF
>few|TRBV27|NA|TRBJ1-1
TGTGCCAGCAGTGCCCTGAGGGGTGAAGCTTTCTTT
CASSALRGEAFF